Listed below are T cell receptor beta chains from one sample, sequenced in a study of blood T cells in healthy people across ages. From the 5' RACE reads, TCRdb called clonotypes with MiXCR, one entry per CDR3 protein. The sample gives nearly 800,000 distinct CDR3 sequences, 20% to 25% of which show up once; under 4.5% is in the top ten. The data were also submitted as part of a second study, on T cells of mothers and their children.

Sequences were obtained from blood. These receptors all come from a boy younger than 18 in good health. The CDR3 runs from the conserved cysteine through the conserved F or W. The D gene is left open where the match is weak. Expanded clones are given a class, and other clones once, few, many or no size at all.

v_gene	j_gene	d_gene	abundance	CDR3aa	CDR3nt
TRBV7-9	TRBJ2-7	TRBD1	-	CASSRQGLPYEQYF	TGTGCCAGCAGTCGACAGGGTTTACCCTACGAGCAGTACTTC
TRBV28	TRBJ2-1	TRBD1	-	CASTPGTGVYNEQFF	TGTGCCAGCACCCCCGGGACAGGGGTTTACAATGAGCAGTTCTTC
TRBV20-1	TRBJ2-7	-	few	CSARDPGARYEQYF	TGCAGTGCTAGAGATCCGGGAGCGAGGTACGAGCAGTACTTC
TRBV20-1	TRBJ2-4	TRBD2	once	CRSGGGNIQYF	TGCAGATCCGGGGGGGGAAACATTCAGTACTTC
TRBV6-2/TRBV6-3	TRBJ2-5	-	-	CASSYLPLGETQYF	TGTGCCAGCAGTTATTTGCCATTGGGTGAGACCCAGTACTTC
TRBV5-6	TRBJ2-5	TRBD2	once	CASSPGVAGGPLFRETQYF	TGTGCCAGCAGCCCTGGGGTAGCGGGAGGGCCTTTATTTCGAGAGACCCAGTACTTC
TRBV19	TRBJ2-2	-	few	CASSIDLWLGRTGELFF	TGTGCCAGTAGTATAGATCTATGGCTCGGACGGACCGGGGAGCTGTTTTTT
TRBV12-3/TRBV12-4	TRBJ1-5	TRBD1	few	CASSYSGGAGQPQHF	TGTGCCAGCAGCTATTCAGGGGGCGCGGGGCAGCCCCAGCATTTT
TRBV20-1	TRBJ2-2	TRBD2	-	CSAREKAGLVRNTGELFF	TGCAGTGCTAGAGAAAAAGCGGGACTCGTAAGGAACACCGGGGAGCTGTTTTTT
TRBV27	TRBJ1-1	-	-	CASSSTQGPMNTEAFF	TGTGCCAGCAGTTCCACACAGGGTCCCATGAACACTGAAGCTTTCTTT
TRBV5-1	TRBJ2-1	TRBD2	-	CASSLRLAGVSYNEQFF	TGCGCCAGCAGCTTGAGACTAGCGGGGGTCTCCTACAATGAGCAGTTCTTC
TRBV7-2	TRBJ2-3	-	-	CASSLSFLYF	TGTGCCAGCAGCTTATCTTTTCTGTATTTT
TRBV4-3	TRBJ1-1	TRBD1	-	CASSQDQRTGGTEAFF	TGCGCCAGCAGCCAAGATCAGAGGACAGGGGGCACTGAAGCTTTCTTT
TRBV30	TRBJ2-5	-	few	CAWSWGDLETQYF	TGTGCCTGGAGTTGGGGGGATCTTGAGACCCAGTACTTC
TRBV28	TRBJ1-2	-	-	CASGDPNYGYTF	TGCGCCTCAGGGGACCCTAACTATGGCTACACCTTC
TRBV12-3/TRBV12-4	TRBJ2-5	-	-	CASTPYVRQYF	TGTGCCAGCACCCCGTACGTAAGGCAGTACTTC
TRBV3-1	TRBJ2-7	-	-	CASSQGIGQYYEQYF	TGTGCCAGCAGCCAGGGCATCGGACAGTACTACGAGCAGTACTTC
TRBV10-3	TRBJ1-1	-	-	CAARRENTEAFF	TGTGCCGCACGCAGAGAGAACACTGAAGCTTTCTTT
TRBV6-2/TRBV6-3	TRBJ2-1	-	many	CASSRTRNNEQFF	TGTGCCAGCAGCAGGACCAGAAACAATGAGCAGTTCTTC
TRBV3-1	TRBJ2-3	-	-	CASSPTKVAVITDTQYF	TGTGCCAGCAGCCCGACTAAGGTTGCGGTGATCACAGATACGCAGTATTTT
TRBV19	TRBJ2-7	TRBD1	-	CASSRGGFGEQYF	TGTGCCAGTAGTAGAGGGGGCTTTGGCGAGCAGTACTTC
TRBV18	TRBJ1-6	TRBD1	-	CASSGTGVVDSPLHF	TGTGCCAGCTCCGGGACAGGGGTGGTGGATTCACCCCTCCACTTT
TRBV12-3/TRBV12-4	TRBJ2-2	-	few	CASRKPGGRYTGELFF	TGTGCCAGCAGGAAACCCGGGGGGCGGTACACCGGGGAGCTGTTTTTT
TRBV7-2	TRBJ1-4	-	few	CASSLSGRRDEKLFF	TGTGCCAGCAGCCTATCAGGGAGGAGGGATGAAAAACTGTTTTTT
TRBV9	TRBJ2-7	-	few	CASSPLGMPYEQYF	TGTGCCAGCAGCCCCCTCGGGATGCCCTACGAGCAGTACTTC
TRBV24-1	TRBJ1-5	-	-	CATSDFGTQPQHF	TGTGCCACCAGTGATTTCGGGACCCAGCCCCAGCATTTT
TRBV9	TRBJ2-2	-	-	CASSVGLGGELFF	TGTGCCAGCAGCGTAGGACTGGGCGGGGAGCTGTTTTTT
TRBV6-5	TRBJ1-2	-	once	CASSYSSGRASNYGYTF	TGTGCCAGCAGTTACTCGTCGGGCAGGGCGTCTAACTATGGCTACACCTTC
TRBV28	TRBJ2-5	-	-	CASRGYIGRETQYF	TGTGCCAGCAGGGGATACATCGGCCGGGAGACCCAGTACTTC